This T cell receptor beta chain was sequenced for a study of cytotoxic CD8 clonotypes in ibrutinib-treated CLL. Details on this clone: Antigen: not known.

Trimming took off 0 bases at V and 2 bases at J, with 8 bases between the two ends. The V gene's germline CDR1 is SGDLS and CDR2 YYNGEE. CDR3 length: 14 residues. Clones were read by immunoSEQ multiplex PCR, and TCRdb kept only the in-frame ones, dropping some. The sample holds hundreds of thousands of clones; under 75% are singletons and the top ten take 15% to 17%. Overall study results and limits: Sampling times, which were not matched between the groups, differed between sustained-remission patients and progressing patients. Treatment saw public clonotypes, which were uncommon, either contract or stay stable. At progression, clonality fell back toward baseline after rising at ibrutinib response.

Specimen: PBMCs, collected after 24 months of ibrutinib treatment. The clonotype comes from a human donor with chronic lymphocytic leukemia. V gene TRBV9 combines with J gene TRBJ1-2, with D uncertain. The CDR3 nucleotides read TGTGCCAGCAGCGTAGCTACTTTCAACTATGGCTACACCTTC. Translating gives CASSVATFNYGYTF.